This T cell receptor beta chain derives from a study of identical twins. General observations from the study: Beta out-of-frame twin sharing showed a weaker excess.

Through template switching, a universal primer site was introduced, and the cDNA contained unique molecular identifiers. TCRdb recomputed calls from the 5' RACE reads with MiXCR, one row per CDR3 protein. The sample yields about 520,000 distinct CDR3 sequences, less than 25% seen once. The ends were cut back, 6 bases at V and 5 bases at J, with 23 bases in the middle. This CDR3 has 16 residues. For this clonotype: Its target is unknown.

Another study also made use of these data, one on T cells expressing NK-cell markers. In that study: It was from sorted CD3+CD56+NKG2C+, CD3+CD56+NKG2C- and CD3+CD56-NKG2C+ T cells that TCR beta repertoires came. Seven HCMV-seropositive donors and one seronegative donor made up the eight sequenced donors.

This receptor was taken from a woman younger than 30 in good health. What was sequenced was CD4+ T cells sorted from blood. The chain couples TRBV12-3 or TRBV12-4 to TRBJ2-7; D might be TRBD1 (5 bases). CDR3 sequence reads: CASSLGGRGKGNEQYF. The CDR3 DNA reads TGTGCCAGCAGCCTAGGTGGAAGGGGTAAGGGGAACGAGCAGTACTTC.